One T cell receptor beta chain is described in this entry. Its specific antigen is unknown. Base-call qualities are not available, and no considerably larger clone is one nucleotide away. The data derive from a study of blood T cells in healthy people across ages (dated by TCRdb to about 2015). About the study as a whole: In model experiments, template switching captured about one uniquely barcoded TCR beta cDNA molecule for every two T cells. Four age groups were formed from the donors: young (average approximately 15 years), middle-aged (approximately 42), aged (over 55) and long-lived (roughly 88). The study measured age-related changes in TCR beta repertoire diversity using deep sequencing normalized with unique cDNA molecular identifiers. Two additional independent replicas of 1 million unique cDNA reads from the same blood draw were analyzed for two donors (one aged 18 to 29 and one aged 80 or older). To avoid experimental bias, donors of different ages were distributed randomly across sequencing lanes. General conclusions and limits of the study: Estimates of total diversity based on one million sequenced T cells were regarded as lower bounds and as underestimates. Compared with the aged group, the long-lived group had more naive CD4+ T cells, fewer expanded clones and increased TCR diversity, a pattern suggesting age selection. Because donor CMV infection status was unknown, age-related changes in expanded clonotypes were potentially confounded. The percentage of naive T cells measured by flow cytometry correlated strongly with observed TCR beta diversity. Because profiling used bulk unsorted PBMCs, naive and antigen-experienced compartments could not be compared conclusively. Observed TCR beta diversity per million T cells fell roughly linearly with age, and a significant reduction was already apparent by age around 40.

Donors were approximately 42 systemically healthy Caucasian individuals from Russia aged roughly 6 to 90 years. Around 10 milliliters of peripheral blood were collected from each donor into EDTA-treated Vacutainer tubes. Ficoll-Paque density-gradient centrifugation was used to isolate PBMCs, with at least 6 million per sample. Total RNA was extracted from PBMCs with Trizol reagent, with at least 5.5 micrograms obtained per sample. For every donor, an aliquot of PBMCs went through flow cytometry to measure the percentages of naive CD45RAhigh/CD27high T cells. Library preparation employed 5' RACE. Sequencing was carried out with an Illumina HiSeq 2500. A second 7 to 11 cycle PCR used a sample-barcoded 5' primer and a J-beta primer mix. A template-switch 5' adaptor carrying 12 random nucleotides introduced a unique molecular identifier onto each TCR beta cDNA molecule. Each sample yielded at least 2.5 million CDR3-containing paired-end reads. All of the RNA was converted into first-strand cDNA using the Mint cDNA synthesis kit, with a TRBC-specific oligonucleotide serving as the primer. Following uracil-DNA glycosylase treatment, all cDNA underwent a first 18-cycle PCR with the universal primers M1SS and BC2_uni_R. In the paper's pipeline: Normalization of each sample was performed by random selection of 1 million high-quality reads, each carrying a distinct molecular identifier. Reads sharing molecular identifiers were discarded rather than binned into consensus sequences. MiTCR, with a Q25 quality threshold and the strictest error-elimination algorithm, was used for CDR3 identification, clonotype clustering and error correction. A nonparametric unseen species model with Euler transformation was used to estimate lower-bound total TCR beta diversity. Clones were called with MiXCR by TCRdb after fastp trimmed the public reads at Q25, and only in-frame beta chains were retained. Every distinct CDR3 protein forms one entry, paired with its most common genes and DNA. The V and J calls were determined by TCRdb, not by the authors. This sample gives over a million distinct CDR3 sequences in total; roughly 64% of them show up just once. Clones ranked in the top ten supply over 5.5% of the sample.

The TCR was taken from a man between 18 and 35 years old in good health. The material sequenced was blood.

The CDR3 loop reads CASSLLTISNQPQHF. In nucleotides, the sequence is TGTGCCAGCAGTCTCCTGACGATAAGCAATCAGCCCCAGCATTTT. This chain is built from TRBV6-4 and TRBJ1-5, with the D gene not clear enough to name. The CDR3, cysteine through phenylalanine, is 15 amino acids long. The DNA shown is the 45-base CDR3, in frame from base 1. Trimming costs V 5 bases and J 1 base, and their ends lie 12 bases apart. Based on the germline V gene, the CDR1 and CDR2 sequences are MRHNA and SNTAGT.